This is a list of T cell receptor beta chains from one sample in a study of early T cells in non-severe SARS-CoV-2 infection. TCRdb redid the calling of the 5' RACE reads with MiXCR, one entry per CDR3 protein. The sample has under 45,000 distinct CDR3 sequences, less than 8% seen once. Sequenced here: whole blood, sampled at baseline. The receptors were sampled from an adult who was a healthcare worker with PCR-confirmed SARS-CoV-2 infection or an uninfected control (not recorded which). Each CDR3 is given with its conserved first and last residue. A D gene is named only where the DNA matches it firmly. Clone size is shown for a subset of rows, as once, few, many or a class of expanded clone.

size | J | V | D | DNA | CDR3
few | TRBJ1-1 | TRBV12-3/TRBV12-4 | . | TGTGCCAGCAGTTTCCAGGGAATCACTGAAGCTTTCTTT | CASSFQGITEAFF
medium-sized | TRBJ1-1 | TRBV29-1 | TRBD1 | TGCAGCGCTAGACAGGGAGGGAACACTGAAGCTTTCTTT | CSARQGGNTEAFF
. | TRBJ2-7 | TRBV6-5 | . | TGTGCCAGCAGAGGAGCCTACGAGCAGTACTTC | CASRGAYEQYF
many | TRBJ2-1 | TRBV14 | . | TGTGCCAGCAGCCTAGTGATGGGAGGATCCAATGAACAGTTCTTC | CASSLVMGGSNEQFF
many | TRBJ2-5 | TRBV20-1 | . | TGCAGTGCCAACACGGAGACCCAGTACTTC | CSANTETQYF
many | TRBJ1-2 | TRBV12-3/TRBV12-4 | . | TGTGCCAGCAGTCAACTCCCCGTAGGGCCTGGGTATGGCTACACCTTC | CASSQLPVGPGYGYTF
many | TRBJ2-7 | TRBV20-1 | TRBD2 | TGCAGTGTCCCGACGACTAGCGGGAGTTCCTACGAGCAGTACTTC | CSVPTTSGSSYEQYF
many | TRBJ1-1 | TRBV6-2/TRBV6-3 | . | TGTGCCAGCAGTTACGCGGGGAACACTGAAGCTTTCTTT | CASSYAGNTEAFF
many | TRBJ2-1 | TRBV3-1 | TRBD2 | TGTGCCAGCAGCCAAGGGACTAGCGGGTCTCCATTGGGTGAGCAGTTCTTC | CASSQGTSGSPLGEQFF
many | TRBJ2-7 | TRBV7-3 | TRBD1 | TGTGCCAGCAGCTTGCGGGGACAGGGGGACTGGCAGTACTTC | CASSLRGQGDWQYF
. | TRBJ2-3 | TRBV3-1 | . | TGTGCCAGCAGCCAATACACAGATACGCAGTATTTT | CASSQYTDTQYF
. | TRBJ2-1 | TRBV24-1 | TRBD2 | TGTGCCACCAGTGATCTGGGAGCGGGATCCATGGGTGGGCAGTTCTTC | CATSDLGAGSMGGQFF
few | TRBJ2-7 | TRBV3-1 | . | TGTGCCAGCAGCCAAGGGGTTTCCGAGCAGTACTTC | CASSQGVSEQYF
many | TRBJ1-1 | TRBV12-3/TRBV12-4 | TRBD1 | TGTGCCAGCAGTCTACGACAGGGCTACACTGAAGCTTTCTTT | CASSLRQGYTEAFF
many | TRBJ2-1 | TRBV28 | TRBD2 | TGTGCCAGCAGCTCAGCGGGAGGTTCCTACAATGAGCAGTTCTTC | CASSSAGGSYNEQFF
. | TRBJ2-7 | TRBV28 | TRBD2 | TGTGCCAGCAGACCAGGGACGGGACTAGCGGGAGGTCTGCACTACGAGCAGTACTTC | CASRPGTGLAGGLHYEQYF
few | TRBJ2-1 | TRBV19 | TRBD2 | TGTGCCAGTAGTCCACTAGCGGGAGCGTCCTACAATGAGCAGTTCTTC | CASSPLAGASYNEQFF
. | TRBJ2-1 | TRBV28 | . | TGTGCCAGCAGGGCTAGTTACTCCTACAATGAGCAGTTCTTC | CASRASYSYNEQFF
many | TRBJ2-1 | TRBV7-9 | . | TGTGCCAGCAGCGATCGTGGCAGGACCTACAATGAGCAGTTCTTC | CASSDRGRTYNEQFF
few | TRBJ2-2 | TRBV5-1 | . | TGCGCCAGCAGCTTGGAAGGGGCCTGGAACACCGGGGAGCTGTTTTTT | CASSLEGAWNTGELFF
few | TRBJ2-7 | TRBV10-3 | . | TGTGCCATCAGTATTGGAACTTACAGCTCCTACGAGCAGTACTTC | CAISIGTYSSYEQYF
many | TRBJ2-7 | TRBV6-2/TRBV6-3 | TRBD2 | TGTGCCAGCAGGCGACTAGCGGGAGGGCCCTACGAGCAGTACTTC | CASRRLAGGPYEQYF
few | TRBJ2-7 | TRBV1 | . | TGCACCAGCAGTAGGGCGACTGCGGGGGCCTACGAGCAGTACTTC | CTSSRATAGAYEQYF
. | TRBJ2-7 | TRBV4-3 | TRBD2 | TGCGCCAGCAGCCAATCGACTAGCGGGAGGCTCGAGCAGTACTTC | CASSQSTSGRLEQYF
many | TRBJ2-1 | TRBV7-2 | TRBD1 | TGTGCCAGCAGCTCCCGAGGGGGCGGACAGGGGGCCAATGAGCAGTTCTTC | CASSSRGGGQGANEQFF
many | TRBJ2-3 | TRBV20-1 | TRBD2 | TGCAGTGCCACGACTAGCGGGAGGGCCACAGATACGCAGTATTTT | CSATTSGRATDTQYF
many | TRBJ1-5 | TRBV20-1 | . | TGCAGTGCTAGTCGTTCACAAACAGGGCAGCCCCAGCATTTT | CSASRSQTGQPQHF
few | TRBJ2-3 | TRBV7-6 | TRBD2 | TGTGCCAGCAGCTTAGCGGTGTCTAGCGGGAGTAGTGATACGCAGTATTTT | CASSLAVSSGSSDTQYF
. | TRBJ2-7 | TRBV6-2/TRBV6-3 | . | TGTGCCAGCAGTACGGGGACCTACTCGAGGGAGCAGTACTTC | CASSTGTYSREQYF
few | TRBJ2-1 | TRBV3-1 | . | TGTGCCAGCAGCTTCGGACGGAATGAGCAGTTCTTC | CASSFGRNEQFF
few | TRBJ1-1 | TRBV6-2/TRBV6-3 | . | TGTGCCAGCAGTTACACTAGAAGTTACACTGAAGCTTTCTTT | CASSYTRSYTEAFF
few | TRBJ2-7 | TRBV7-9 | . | TGTGCCAGCAGCTTAGCGATGGGAGGCAAAGTTTCCTACGAGCAGTACTTC | CASSLAMGGKVSYEQYF
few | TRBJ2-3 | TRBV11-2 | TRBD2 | TGTGCCAGCAGCTTAGATCAAGCTAGCGGGACAGCTTGGTATTTT | CASSLDQASGTAWYF
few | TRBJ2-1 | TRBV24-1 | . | TGTGCCACCAGTGATCCCAGGGCCCCCTACAATGAGCAGTTCTTC | CATSDPRAPYNEQFF
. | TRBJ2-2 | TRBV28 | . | TGTGCCAGCAGTTCGCCTACCGGGGAGCTGTTTTTT | CASSSPTGELFF
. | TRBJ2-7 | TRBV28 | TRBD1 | TGTGCCAGCGCCGGGGGACAGGGGAACTCCCACGAGCAGTACTTC | CASAGGQGNSHEQYF
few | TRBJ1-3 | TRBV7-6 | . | TGTGCCAGCGCCCAGGGTCTTGGAAACACCATATATTTT | CASAQGLGNTIYF
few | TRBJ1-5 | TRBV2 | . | TGTGCCAGCAGTGATCGGACAAGCAGTCAGCCCCAGCATTTT | CASSDRTSSQPQHF
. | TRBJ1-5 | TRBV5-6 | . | TGTGCCAGCAGCTTGGCCGGGACGGCCAGCAATCAGCCCCAGCATTTT | CASSLAGTASNQPQHF
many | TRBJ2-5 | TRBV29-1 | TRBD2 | TGCAGCGGGGCCGGGACTAGAGGAGAGACCCAGTACTTC | CSGAGTRGETQYF
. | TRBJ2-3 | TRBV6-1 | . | TGTGCCAGCAGTTACGACAGGACCCGCACAGATACGCAGTATTTT | CASSYDRTRTDTQYF
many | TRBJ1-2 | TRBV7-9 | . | TGTGCCAGCAGTTCAGGCGGGACGGACTATGGCTACACCTTC | CASSSGGTDYGYTF
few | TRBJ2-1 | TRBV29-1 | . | TGCAGCGTTTCCGGTGATTTCAATGAGCAGTTCTTC | CSVSGDFNEQFF
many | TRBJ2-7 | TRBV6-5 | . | TGTGCCAGCAGTACGCCACTCCTCTCCTACGAGCAGTACTTC | CASSTPLLSYEQYF
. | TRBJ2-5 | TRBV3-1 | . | TGTGCCAGCAGCCGTAACGCAGGAGGAGGACAAGAGACCCAGTACTTC | CASSRNAGGGQETQYF
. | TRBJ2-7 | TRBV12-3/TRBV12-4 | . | TGTGCCAGCAGCCCCGGGACACTCTCCTACGAGCAGTACTTC | CASSPGTLSYEQYF
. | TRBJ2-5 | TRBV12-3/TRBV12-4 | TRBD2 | TGTGCCAGCAGTTTAGCGGGAGGGAGCCTGGAGACCCAGTACTTC | CASSLAGGSLETQYF
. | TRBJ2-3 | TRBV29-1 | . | TGCAGCGTTGAAGATCCAGCGAGGACAGATACGCAGTATTTT | CSVEDPARTDTQYF
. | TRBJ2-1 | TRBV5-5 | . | TGTGCCAGCAGCGTTGGCAATGAGCAGTTCTTC | CASSVGNEQFF
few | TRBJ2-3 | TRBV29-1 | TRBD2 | TGCAGCGGAAAACTAGCGGGCACAGATACGCAGTATTTT | CSGKLAGTDTQYF
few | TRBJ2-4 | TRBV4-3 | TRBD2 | TGCGCCAGCAGCCAGAAGCCGGGACTAGCGGGAGTCATTCAGTACTTC | CASSQKPGLAGVIQYF
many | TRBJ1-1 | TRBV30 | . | TGTGCCTGGAAATTTCACACTGAAGCTTTCTTT | CAWKFHTEAFF
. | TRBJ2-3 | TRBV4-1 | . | TGCGCCAGCAGCGCGGGGAGCACAGATACGCAGTATTTT | CASSAGSTDTQYF
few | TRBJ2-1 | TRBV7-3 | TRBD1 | TGTGCCAGCAGCTTAGCCCCCGGACAGGCAGAAGGTGAGCAGTTCTTC | CASSLAPGQAEGEQFF
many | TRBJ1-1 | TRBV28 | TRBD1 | TGTGCCAGCAGCAACCCAGGGGGCCGCCTTGAAGCTTTCTTT | CASSNPGGRLEAFF
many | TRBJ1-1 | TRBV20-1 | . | TGCAGTGCTAGAGAGGGAGCAAACACTGAAGCTTTCTTT | CSAREGANTEAFF